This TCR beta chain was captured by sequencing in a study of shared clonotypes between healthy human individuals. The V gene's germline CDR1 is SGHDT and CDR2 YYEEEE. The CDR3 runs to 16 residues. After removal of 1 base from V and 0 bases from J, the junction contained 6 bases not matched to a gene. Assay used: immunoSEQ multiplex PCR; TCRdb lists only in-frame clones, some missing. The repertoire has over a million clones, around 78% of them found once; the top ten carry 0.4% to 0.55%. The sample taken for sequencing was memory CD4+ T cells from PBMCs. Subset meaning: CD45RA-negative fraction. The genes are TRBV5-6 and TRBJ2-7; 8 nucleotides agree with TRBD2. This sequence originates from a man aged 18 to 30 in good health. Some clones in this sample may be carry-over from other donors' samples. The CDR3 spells CASSLSGGLSSYEQYF. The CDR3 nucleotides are TGTGCCAGCAGCTTGAGCGGGGGACTTAGCTCCTACGAGCAGTACTTC.